This T cell receptor beta chain comes out of a study of blood T cell repertoires in COVID-19. Looking at the study overall: There were acute and convalescent COVID-19 samples, and they came from the United States, Italy and Spain. PBMCs, B-cell-depleted T cells, or T cells were the source of the cDNA or gDNA that made up the material.

Clinical history as reported by participants underpinned cohort assignment. Original data processing: Reference gene primers were amplified, and this amplification served to estimate nucleated cell counts. Here immunoSEQ multiplex PCR was the method, and the copy in TCRdb shows in-frame clones only, minus some. The V and J calls and clone size were taken over from that table, and D and trimming were inferred from the DNA. This table has approximately 130,000 clones, around 83% appearing once. The V and J ends lost 4 bases and 7 bases respectively, with 14 bases between them. Germline V CDR1 and CDR2: ENHRY, SYGVKD. The length of the CDR3 is 14 residues.

The sequencing input was PBMCs or T cells enriched from blood (not recorded which). This TCR was sampled from a man younger than 45 who had recovered from COVID-19. This rearrangement joins TRBV10-3 to TRBJ1-5, with a weak D call TRBD1 (5 bases). CDR3 DNA sequence: TGTGCCATCAGTGTTCAGGGTTCTGAACAGCCCCAGCATTTT. Protein: CAISVQGSEQPQHF.